This entry lists 6 T cell receptor beta chains sequenced from one sample in a study of shared clonotypes between healthy human individuals. Clones were sequenced by immunoSEQ multiplex PCR, and TCRdb holds only the in-frame ones, with some missing. This table has over a million clones, around 74% appearing once. The sequencing input was memory CD4+ T cells sorted from blood. Subset reported: CD45RA-negative fraction. These receptors all come from a man younger than 35 in good health.

For the CDR3, the DNA is TGCAGCGTTGAAAATCCTTACAATGAGCAGTTCTTC. Translated, it gives CSVENPYNEQFF. The V and J genes are TRBV29-1 and TRBJ2-1; D is ambiguous. Trimming shortened V by 2 bases and J by 4 bases, and 6 bases separated the two germline ends. The CDR3 runs to 12 residues. Germline CDR1 reads SQVTM; CDR2 reads ANQGSEA.

This chain joins TRBV25-1 and TRBJ2-5, with 10 bases lining up with TRBD1. The V segment lost 5 bases and the J segment 5 bases; nucleotides outside the gene matches: 2. CDR3 length equals 13 residues. Germline CDR1 is MGHDK and CDR2 is SYGVNS. This CDR3 is CASSWGQGETQYF. CDR3 coding DNA: TGTGCCAGCAGTTGGGGACAGGGGGAGACCCAGTACTTC.

There are a few counts of this clone. V and J are TRBV6-5 and TRBJ2-7; D call uncertain. Germline V gene sequence: CDR1 MNHEY, CDR2 SVGAGI. This CDR3 spans 16 amino acids. V was clipped by 0 bases and J by 3 bases, with 15 bases between them. CDR3 nucleotides: TGTGCCAGCAGTTACTCCTGGACCGAGCGAAGCTACGAGCAGTACTTC. Its protein is CASSYSWTERSYEQYF.

Comments on this clone: Other DNA sequences within the sample encode an identical CDR3. The V gene is TRBV6-5, the J gene TRBJ1-1, with a possible D match to TRBD1 (5 bases). Trimming pared 6 bases from V and 1 base from J, leaving 12 bases between. Looked up from germline, CDR1 is MNHEY and CDR2 is SVGAGI. The CDR3 length is 14 residues. CDR3 residues: CASSRDGQNTEAFF. DNA of the CDR3: TGTGCCAGCAGCCGGGACGGCCAGAACACTGAAGCTTTCTTT.

The chain carries TRBV6-6 and TRBJ1-5; tentative D call: TRBD1 (6 bases). The CDR3 extends over 13 amino acids. V was clipped by 5 bases and J by 7 bases, with 12 bases between them. Germline CDR1 reads MNHNY; CDR2 reads SVGAGI (reference sequence). CDR3: CASSTGFRQPQHF. In DNA form, the CDR3 reads TGTGCCAGCAGTACAGGGTTTCGACAGCCCCAGCATTTT.

V gene TRBV6-6 combines with J gene TRBJ2-1; TRBD2 matches 9 bases. V shed 6 bases, J shed 7 bases, and the junction held 10 bases outside the gene matches. Germline V gene sequence: CDR1 MNHNY, CDR2 SVGAGI (reference sequence). The CDR3 covers 15 residues. CDR3 protein: CASSDGTSKFNEQFF. The CDR3 nucleotides read TGTGCCAGCAGCGACGGGACTAGCAAATTTAATGAGCAGTTCTTC.